This T cell receptor (beta chain) is drawn from a study of regulatory and conventional T cells in RAG deficiency. Study-level findings and limits: Patient subsets had shorter CDR3s; Omenn Treg-Tconv overlap exceeded 90%.

Genomic DNA came from blood conventional CD4+ T cells gated CD25-low CD127-high. TCRdb's table, derived via immunoSEQ multiplex PCR, lists solely in-frame clones and lacks some. The repertoire consists of 20,000 to 25,000 clones, with almost 96% occurring once and the leading ten covering about 1.2%. Per germline, CDR1 KGHSH and CDR2 LQKENI. V lost 1 base, J lost 0 bases, and 12 bases lay in between. The CDR3 has 16 amino acids. This clone was seen once. Its cognate antigen is unknown. The same sample was also used in a study of regulatory T cells. That work adds: The PCR used 52 TRBV and 13 TRBJ primers.

Specimen: CD25- CD4+ T cells sorted from blood. The V call is TRBV18, the J call TRBJ1-1; TRBD1 might be the D (5 bases). This TCR was sampled from a human donor in good health. The CDR3 DNA reads TGTGCCAGCTCACCACGACAGACAAATATGAACACTGAAGCTTTCTTT. It codes for CASSPRQTNMNTEAFF.